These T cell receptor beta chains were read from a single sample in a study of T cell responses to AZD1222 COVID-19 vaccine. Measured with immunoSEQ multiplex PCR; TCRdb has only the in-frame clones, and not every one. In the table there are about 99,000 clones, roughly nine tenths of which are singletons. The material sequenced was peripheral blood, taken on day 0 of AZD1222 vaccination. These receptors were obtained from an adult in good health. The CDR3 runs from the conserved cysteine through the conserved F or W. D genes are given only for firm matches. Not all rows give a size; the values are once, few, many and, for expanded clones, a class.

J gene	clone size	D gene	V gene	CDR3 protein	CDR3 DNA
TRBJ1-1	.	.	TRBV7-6	CASSPWELGNTEAFF	TGTGCCAGCAGCCCTTGGGAGCTAGGGAACACTGAAGCTTTCTTT
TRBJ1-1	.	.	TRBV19	CASSARGRNTEAFF	TGTGCCAGTAGTGCCCGGGGACGGAACACTGAAGCTTTCTTT
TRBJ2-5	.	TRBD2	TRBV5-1	CASKNSGGIQETQYF	TGCGCCAGCAAGAACAGCGGGGGGATTCAAGAGACCCAGTACTTC
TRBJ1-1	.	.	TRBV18	CASSTQGNTEAFF	TGTGCCAGCTCGACCCAAGGGAACACTGAAGCTTTCTTT
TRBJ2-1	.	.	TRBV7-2	CASSLVPRLSNEQFF	TGTGCCAGCAGCTTAGTCCCGCGTTTATCCAATGAGCAGTTCTTC
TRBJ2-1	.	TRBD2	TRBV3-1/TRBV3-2	CASSQLLLAGGSEQFF	TGTGCCAGCAGCCAACTACTACTAGCGGGAGGCAGTGAGCAGTTCTTC
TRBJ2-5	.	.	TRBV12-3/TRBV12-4	CASSLHESGTQYF	TGTGCCAGCTCCTTGCACGAATCGGGGACCCAGTACTTC
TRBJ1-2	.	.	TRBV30	CARRETGGYGYTF	TGTGCCCGGAGGGAGACTGGGGGCTATGGCTACACCTTC
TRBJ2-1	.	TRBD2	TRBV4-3	CASSQNHPSGLAAINEQFF	TGCGCCAGCAGCCAAAACCACCCCTCGGGACTAGCGGCGATTAATGAGCAGTTCTTC
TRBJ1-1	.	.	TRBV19	CASTLLSEAFF	TGTGCCAGTACCCTACTATCCGAAGCTTTCTTT
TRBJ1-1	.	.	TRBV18	CASSPRGGQKTEAFF	TGTGCCAGCTCACCACGGGGGGGCCAGAAAACTGAAGCTTTCTTT
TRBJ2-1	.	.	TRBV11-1	CASSLPAVGEQFF	TGTGCCAGCAGCTTACCCGCGGTAGGTGAGCAGTTCTTC
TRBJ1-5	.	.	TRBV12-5	CASGELDQPQHF	TGTGCTAGTGGTGAACTCGATCAGCCCCAGCATTTT
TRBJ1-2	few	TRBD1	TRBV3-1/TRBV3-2	CASSPTGVANYGYTF	TGTGCCAGCAGCCCCACAGGGGTCGCTAACTATGGCTACACCTTC
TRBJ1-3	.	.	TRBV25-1	CASSDVRISGNTIYF	TGTGCCAGCAGTGACGTGAGGATTTCTGGAAACACCATATATTTT
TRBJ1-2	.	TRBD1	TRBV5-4	CASSLQGAGGGYTF	TGTGCCAGCAGCTTGCAGGGGGCAGGGGGTGGCTACACCTTC
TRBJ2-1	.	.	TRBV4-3	CASRRNPWGQGAGRVYNEQFF	TGCGCCAGCAGGCGAAATCCCTGGGGGCAAGGGGCTGGTCGGGTCTACAATGAGCAGTTCTTC
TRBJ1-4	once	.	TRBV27	CASRSDRNEKLFF	TGTGCCAGCAGATCTGACAGAAATGAAAAACTGTTTTTT
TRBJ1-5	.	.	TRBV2	CASSAGSGNQPQHF	TGTGCCAGCAGTGCGGGGAGCGGCAATCAGCCCCAGCATTTT
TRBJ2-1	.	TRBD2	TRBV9	CASSVGTSGGFNEQFF	TGTGCCAGCAGCGTAGGGACTAGCGGGGGATTCAATGAGCAGTTCTTC
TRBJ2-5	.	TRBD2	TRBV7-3	CASSLGTSGGKETQYF	TGTGCCAGCAGCCTAGGGACTAGCGGGGGGAAAGAGACCCAGTACTTC
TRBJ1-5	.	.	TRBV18	CASSLRPRGGEGQPQHF	TGTGCCAGCTCACTAAGGCCAAGGGGGGGAGAAGGTCAGCCCCAGCATTTT
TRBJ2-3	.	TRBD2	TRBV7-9	CASSPRAGGGDTQYF	TGTGCCAGCAGCCCTCGGGCGGGGGGAGGAGATACGCAGTATTTT
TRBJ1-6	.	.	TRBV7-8	CASSLEGSNSPLHF	TGTGCCAGCAGCTTAGAAGGTAGTAATTCACCCCTCCACTTT
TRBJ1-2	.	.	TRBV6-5	CASSRDKLFFYGYTF	TGTGCCAGCAGTAGGGACAAACTTTTTTTTTATGGCTACACCTTC
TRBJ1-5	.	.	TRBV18	CASSPYSLGISNQPQHF	TGTGCCAGCTCGCCGTACAGCCTGGGGATCAGCAATCAGCCCCAGCATTTT
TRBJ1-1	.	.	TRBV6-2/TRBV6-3	CASSDHGSRGNTEAFF	TGTGCCAGCAGTGACCACGGAAGCAGGGGGAACACTGAAGCTTTCTTT
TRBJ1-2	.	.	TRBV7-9	CASSLVSLTNYGYTF	TGTGCCAGCAGCTTGGTCAGCCTTACTAACTATGGCTACACCTTC
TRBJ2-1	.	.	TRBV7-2	CASSLGGIQSAGEQFF	TGTGCCAGCAGCTTAGGGGGGATTCAATCGGCTGGTGAGCAGTTCTTC
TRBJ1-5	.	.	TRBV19	CASSIAGTRGPQHF	TGTGCCAGTAGTATAGCGGGAACCCGGGGGCCCCAGCATTTT
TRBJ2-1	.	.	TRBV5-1	CASSLRLYNEQFF	TGCGCCAGCAGCCTGAGGCTTTACAATGAGCAGTTCTTC
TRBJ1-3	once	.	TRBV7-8	CASSLTGAHTIYF	TGTGCCAGCAGCTTAACGGGGGCACACACCATATATTTT
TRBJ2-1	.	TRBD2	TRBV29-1	CSVGLGLAGASSEQFF	TGCAGCGTTGGCCTTGGGCTAGCGGGGGCATCTAGTGAGCAGTTCTTC
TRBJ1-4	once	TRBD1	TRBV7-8	CASSHGTGQNEKLFF	TGTGCCAGCAGCCATGGGACAGGGCAGAATGAAAAACTGTTTTTT
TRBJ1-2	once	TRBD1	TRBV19	CASIEPGQGNYGYTF	TGTGCCAGTATTGAACCCGGACAGGGGAACTATGGCTACACCTTC
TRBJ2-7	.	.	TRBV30	CAWSLGYEQYF	TGTGCCTGGAGTCTAGGGTACGAGCAGTACTTC
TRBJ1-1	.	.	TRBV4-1	CASSPKKVSEAFF	TGCGCCAGCAGCCCCAAGAAGGTTTCTGAAGCTTTCTTT
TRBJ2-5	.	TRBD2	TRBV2	CASSTPGTSGGAQETQYF	TGTGCCAGCAGTACTCCCGGGACTAGCGGGGGGGCCCAGGAGACCCAGTACTTC
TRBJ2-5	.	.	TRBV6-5	CASSSVQAQYF	TGTGCCAGCAGTTCGGTACAGGCCCAGTACTTC
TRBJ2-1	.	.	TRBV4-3	CASSPRPGNEQFF	TGCGCCAGCAGCCCTCGCCCCGGCAATGAGCAGTTCTTC
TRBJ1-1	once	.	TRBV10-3	CAISEQTTGNTEAFF	TGTGCCATCAGTGAGCAAACGACAGGGAACACTGAAGCTTTCTTT
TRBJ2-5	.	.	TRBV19	CASSIRGMGTQYF	TGTGCCAGTAGTATAAGAGGGATGGGGACCCAGTACTTC
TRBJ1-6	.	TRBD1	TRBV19	CASSRTGAYNSPLHF	TGTGCCAGTAGCCGGACAGGCGCCTATAATTCACCCCTCCACTTT
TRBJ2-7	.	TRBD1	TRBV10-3	CAISEGPGTGGEQYF	TGTGCCATCAGTGAGGGTCCCGGGACAGGGGGCGAGCAGTACTTC
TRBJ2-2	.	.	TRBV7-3	CASSLLNTGELFF	TGTGCCAGCAGCTTACTCAACACCGGGGAGCTGTTTTTT
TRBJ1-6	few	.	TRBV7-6	CASSNSQGPGSPLHF	TGTGCCAGCAGCAACAGTCAGGGGCCGGGTTCACCCCTCCACTTT
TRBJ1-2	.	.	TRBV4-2	CASSQDLGGWGYTF	TGTGCCAGCAGCCAAGATCTGGGGGGCTGGGGCTACACCTTC
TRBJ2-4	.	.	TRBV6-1	CASSEPTGGLAKNIQYF	TGTGCCAGCAGTGAACCGACAGGAGGCCTAGCCAAAAACATTCAGTACTTC
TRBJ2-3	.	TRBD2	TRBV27	CASSSLAGGTDTQYF	TGTGCCAGCAGTAGTTTAGCGGGAGGCACAGATACGCAGTATTTT
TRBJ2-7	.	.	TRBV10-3	CAISGQVYEQYF	TGTGCCATCAGTGGTCAAGTCTACGAGCAGTACTTC